The TCR beta chain under discussion was sequenced for a study of regulatory T cells in long-lasting Graves disease. Study-level background: Persistent Graves' disease meant over 5 years of antithyroid drugs with positive TSH receptor antibodies. General study findings and limits: Persistent disease exhibited a predilection for TRBV28, TRBJ1-2 and TRBJ2-5.

This clonotype was recorded a few times. The antigen remains undetermined. The time point here: persistent/refractory GD, antithyroid drugs over 5 years with positive TRAb. TCR sequences were obtained from RNA taken from PBMCs. EDTA tubes received around 9 milliliters of collected peripheral blood. There are 14 residues in the CDR3. V dropped 1 base and J dropped 4 bases, with 10 bases sitting between them. Germline V CDR1 and CDR2: MGHDK, SYGVNS. Investigators prepared the TCR beta libraries by applying iRepertoire HTBI primers and Arm-PCR of CDR3 regions. One entry per CDR3 protein, called by TCRdb with MiXCR from the multiplex PCR reads. The sample includes a few hundred thousand distinct CDR3 sequences, 23% of them seen just once.

The chain carries TRBV25-1 and TRBJ1-2; no clear D. The TCR originated in a female donor with Graves disease. Sequencing was performed on peripheral blood mononuclear cells (PBMCs), taken when the disease was refractory, from a patient treated with antithyroid drugs. The CDR3 DNA is TGTGCCAGCAGTGAATCCTTCGGCGGCTATGGCTACACCTTC. Translation: CASSESFGGYGYTF.